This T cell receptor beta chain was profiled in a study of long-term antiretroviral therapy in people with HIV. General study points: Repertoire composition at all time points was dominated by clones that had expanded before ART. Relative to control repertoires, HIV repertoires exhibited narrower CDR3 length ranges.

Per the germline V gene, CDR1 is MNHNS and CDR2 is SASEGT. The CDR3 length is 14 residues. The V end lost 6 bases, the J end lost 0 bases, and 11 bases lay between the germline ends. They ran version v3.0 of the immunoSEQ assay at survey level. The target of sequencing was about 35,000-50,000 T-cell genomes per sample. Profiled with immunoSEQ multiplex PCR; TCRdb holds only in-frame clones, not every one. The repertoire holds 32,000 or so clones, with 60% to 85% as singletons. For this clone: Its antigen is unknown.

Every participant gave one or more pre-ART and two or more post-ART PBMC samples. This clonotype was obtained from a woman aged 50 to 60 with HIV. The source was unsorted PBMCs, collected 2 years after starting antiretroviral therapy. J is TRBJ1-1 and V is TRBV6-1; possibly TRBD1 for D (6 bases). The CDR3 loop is CASRSTGLNTEAFF. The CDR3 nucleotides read TGTGCCAGCAGGTCGACAGGTTTGAACACTGAAGCTTTCTTT.